Listed here are 5 T cell receptor beta chains from one sample, sequenced in a study of T cells in Graves' hyperthyroidism and ophthalmopathy. TCR beta CDR3 sequences were amplified from RNA transcripts. TCR CDR3 regions were first amplified by RT-PCR with HTBI primers. TCRdb used MiXCR to reprocess the multiplex PCR reads, holding one entry per CDR3 protein. The sample contains about 350,000 distinct CDR3 sequences, over 11% of which appear only once. The sample consisted of blood. These receptors all stem from a woman aged 25-40 years with Graves' hyperthyroidism.

This clonotype was recorded a few times. The rearrangement uses TRBV6-1 and TRBJ2-7, with D possibly TRBD1 on 7 matching bases. Trimming shortened V by 5 bases and J by 6 bases, and 14 bases separated the two germline ends. This CDR3 is 13 amino acids long. Per germline, CDR1 MNHNS and CDR2 SASEGT. In DNA form, the CDR3 reads TGTGCCAGCAGTTCAGGGGGAGGAGGCGAGCAGTACTTC. This encodes CASSSGGGGEQYF.

The chain carries TRBV30 and TRBJ1-3, with D hard to call. V was pared by 1 base and J by 0 bases, with 10 bases between. The CDR3 contains 15 residues. Per the germline V gene, CDR1 is GTSNPN and CDR2 is SVGIG (reference sequence). The CDR3 loop is CAWSAVGYSGNTIYF. CDR3 in DNA: TGTGCCTGGAGTGCGGTGGGTTACTCTGGAAACACCATATATTTT.

Ten or more counts support this clonotype. This sequence joins TRBV20-1 and TRBJ1-1, with TRBD1 identical over 7 bases. Germline V gene sequence: CDR1 DFQATT, CDR2 SNEGSKA (reference sequence). With 6 bases clipped from V and 1 base from J, the junction kept 8 bases outside the gene matches. The CDR3 loop spans 14 amino acids. CDR3 nucleotide sequence: TGCAGTGCAGCCGGGACAGATGCGAACACTGAAGCTTTCTTT. As protein: CSAAGTDANTEAFF.

This clonotype has only a few counts. This chain links TRBV3-1 with TRBJ2-5; 8 bases match TRBD1. The germline CDR1 and CDR2 sequences are LGHDT and YNNKEL (reference sequence). This CDR3 comprises 14 residues. J lost 6 bases, V lost 7 bases, and 10 bases had no gene match. The CDR3 DNA reads TGTGCCAGCACCCGGCCGGACAGGGAACAGACCCAGTACTTC. Translated, it gives CASTRPDREQTQYF.

This clonotype was counted only a few times. Here the CDR3 DNA reads TGTGCCAGCAGCCAAGGGGACAGGGGAGCAGAGACCCAGTACTTC. It translates to CASSQGDRGAETQYF. V usage is TRBV3-1 and J usage is TRBJ2-5, with 10 bases identical to TRBD1. J gave up 4 bases and V 1 base, and 3 bases lay outside the gene matches. Germline V gene lookup returns CDR1 LGHDT and CDR2 YNNKEL (reference sequence). The CDR3 length is 15 residues.